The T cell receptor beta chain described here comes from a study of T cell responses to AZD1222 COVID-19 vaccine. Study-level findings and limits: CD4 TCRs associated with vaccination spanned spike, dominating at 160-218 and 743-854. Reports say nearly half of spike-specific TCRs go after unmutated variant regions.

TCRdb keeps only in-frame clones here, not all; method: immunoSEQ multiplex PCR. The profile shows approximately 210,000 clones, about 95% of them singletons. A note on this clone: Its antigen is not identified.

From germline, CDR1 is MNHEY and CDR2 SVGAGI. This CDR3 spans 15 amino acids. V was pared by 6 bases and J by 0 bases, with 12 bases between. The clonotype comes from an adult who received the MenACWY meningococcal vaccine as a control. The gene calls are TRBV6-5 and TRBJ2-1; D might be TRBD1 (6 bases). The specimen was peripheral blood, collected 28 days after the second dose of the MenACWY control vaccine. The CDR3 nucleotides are TGTGCCAGCAGACCCGACAGGAGCTCCTACAATGAGCAGTTCTTC. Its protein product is CASRPDRSSYNEQFF.